This T cell receptor (beta chain) was documented in a study of T cells in Graves' hyperthyroidism and ophthalmopathy. Study at large: Peripheral blood sampling occurred at initial diagnosis, before any treatment. Study-level results: The model predicted ophthalmopathy a median approximately 6 months before onset. Appearing also in blood were most of the thyroid clonotypes expanded above 0.001.

Diagnosis relied on clinical symptoms, serum thyroxine and TRAb, thyroid ultrasound and orbital computed tomography. What was amplified from RNA transcripts were TCR beta CDR3 regions. An initial round of RT-PCR targeting the TCR CDR3 relied on the HTBI primer set. TCRdb fed the multiplex PCR reads into MiXCR, producing one record per CDR3 protein. The repertoire holds hundreds of thousands of distinct CDR3 sequences, with 15% to 20% as singletons. The CDR3 totals 14 residues. V lost 3 bases and J lost 4, with 13 bases in between. Germline CDR1 and CDR2: SNHLY and FYNNEI. This clonotype was observed many times. Its target is not known.

The sequencing sample was made of blood. The chain links TRBV2 to TRBJ2-7; TRBD2 is a possible D gene (6 bases). The TCR comes from a man in his forties with Graves' ophthalmopathy. The chain's CDR3 is CASSDGGTGYEQYF. The CDR3 nucleotides are TGTGCCAGCAGTGATGGGGGGACTGGATACGAGCAGTACTTC.